Below are 30 T cell receptor beta chains sequenced from a single sample in a study of T cell repertoires in cytomegalovirus infection. These receptors are not linked to any known antigen. MiXCR, applied by TCRdb to the reads, yields one record per CDR3 protein. This table has hundreds of thousands of distinct CDR3 sequences, under 40% appearing once. Sample: cultured CD8+ T cells from PBMCs, taken from culture after CMV antigen stimulation. Receptors originate from a human donor in good health (CMV status not recorded). Some clones in this sample may be carry-over from other donors' samples.

The sample holds many counts of this clonotype. The J gene is TRBJ1-2, the V gene TRBV7-9, with D unresolved. The length of the CDR3 is 14 residues. Trimming cost V 5 bases and J 3 bases, with 13 bases left between them. The germline V gene encodes CDR1 SEHNR and CDR2 FQNEAQ (reference sequence). CDR3 nucleotide sequence: TGTGCCAGCAGCCCACGAAGGGCAGACTATGGCTACACCTTC. It yields the protein CASSPRRADYGYTF.

This clonotype was detected only a few times. V is TRBV7-6 and J is TRBJ1-1; a possible D gene is TRBD1 (6 bases). The length of the CDR3 is 14 residues. The germline V gene has CDR1 SGHVS and CDR2 FNYEAQ. V gave up 5 bases and J gave up 6 bases, with 16 bases separating them. CDR3 residues: CASSRSRGDAEAFF. CDR3 sequence (DNA): TGTGCCAGCAGCAGATCTAGGGGGGACGCTGAAGCTTTCTTT.

The sample holds a few counts of this clonotype. The chain joins TRBV6-6 to TRBJ2-3, with D maybe TRBD1 (6 bases). The CDR3 runs 15 residues. Germline CDR1 reads MNHNY; CDR2 reads SVGAGI (reference sequence). V gave up 7 bases and J gave up 2 bases, with 16 bases separating them. The CDR3 DNA follows: TGTGCCAGCACCGCTCAGGGGAGAGTCACAGATACGCAGTATTTT. It codes for CASTAQGRVTDTQYF.

This clonotype was seen ten or more times. The rearrangement joins TRBV7-6 to TRBJ1-3; the D is unclear. The CDR3 consists of 15 residues. V was shortened by 5 bases and J by 0 bases, with 11 bases between the two germline ends. In germline, CDR1 is SGHVS, CDR2 FNYEAQ. CDR3 in DNA: TGTGCCAGCAGCCCCGCGATCTACTCTGGAAACACCATATATTTT. Protein product: CASSPAIYSGNTIYF.

CDR3 loop: CSARDPDSHQPQHF. CDR3 DNA: TGCAGTGCTAGAGACCCGGACAGCCATCAGCCCCAGCATTTT. The chain carries TRBV20-1 and TRBJ1-5, with TRBD1 as a possible D gene (6 bases). Trimming removed 0 bases at V and 5 bases at J, with 11 bases between. Germline CDR1 DFQATT, CDR2 SNEGSKA (reference sequence). This CDR3 comprises 14 residues.

The V and J genes are TRBV29-1 and TRBJ1-1; D not resolved. CDR3 length: 11 amino acids. The V and J ends lost 7 bases and 4 bases respectively, with 10 bases between them. The germline gives CDR1 SQVTM, CDR2 ANQGSEA. CDR3 sequence (DNA): TGCAGCGCCTGGATAACCACTGAAGCTTTCTTT. This sequence encodes CSAWITTEAFF.

Of note for this clonotype: Germline is not matched at one junction end, which may reflect a read error. J is TRBJ2-1 and V is TRBV28, with TRBD2 as a possible D gene (5 bases). The CDR3 consists of 13 residues. Germline V gene lookup returns CDR1 MDHEN and CDR2 SYDVKM. CDR3 sequence: CDSSLARNNEQFF. CDR3 coding DNA: TGTGACAGCAGTTTAGCGCGGAACAATGAGCAGTTCTTC.

There are many counts of this clonotype. The chain employs TRBV28 and TRBJ2-3; D remains ambiguous. Trimming stripped 0 bases from V and 3 bases from J, with 13 bases between. This CDR3 comprises 16 residues. Germline V gene sequence: CDR1 MDHEN, CDR2 SYDVKM. The CDR3 sequence: CASSLWWTFLTDTQYF. The CDR3 nucleotides are TGTGCCAGCAGTTTATGGTGGACGTTTCTTACAGATACGCAGTATTTT.

This clonotype was seen at least ten times. The gene calls are TRBV7-2 and TRBJ1-5; no clear D gene. Germline values: CDR1 SGHTA, CDR2 FQGNSA. The CDR3 totals 14 residues. Trimming took 0 bases from V and 5 from J, leaving 8 bases between them. CDR3 DNA sequence: TGTGCCAGCAGCTTAGCGAGTGTTGATCAGCCCCAGCATTTT. Amino acid sequence: CASSLASVDQPQHF.

CDR3 protein: CASSQGDTFNQPQHF. CDR3 DNA: TGCGCCAGCAGCCAAGGGGACACTTTCAATCAGCCCCAGCATTTT. The genes are TRBV4-1 and TRBJ1-5, with D perhaps matching TRBD1 (6 bases). Trimming took 1 base from V and 3 from J, leaving 10 bases between them. This CDR3 has 15 amino acids. Germline V gene data show CDR1 as MGHRA and CDR2 as YSYEKL.

The table lists this clonotype with a few counts. This chain uses TRBV12-3 or TRBV12-4 with TRBJ1-2; D may be TRBD1 (5 bases). The germline V and J ends were trimmed by 0 bases and 2 bases, with 10 bases remaining between them. This CDR3 is 15 amino acids long. The CDR3 sequence is CASSLADRTNYGYTF. The CDR3 DNA follows: TGTGCCAGCAGTTTAGCCGACAGAACGAACTATGGCTACACCTTC.

Note on this clonotype: The germline gene is not matched at one end of the junction; a read error may be the cause. V is TRBV6-2 or TRBV6-3 and J is TRBJ2-4; TRBD2 matches 7 bases. CDR1 is MNHEY, CDR2 SVGEGT, per germline. This CDR3 spans 14 amino acids. CDR3 amino acids: CAGSGAGAKNIQYF. DNA for the CDR3: TGTGCCGGCAGCGGGGCCGGAGCCAAAAACATTCAGTACTTC.

The V call is TRBV4-1, the J call TRBJ2-1; 10 bases are a match to TRBD2. The CDR3 consists of 18 residues. Germline lookup yields CDR1 MGHRA and CDR2 YSYEKL. V gave up 0 bases and J gave up 0 bases; unmatched junction bases: 5. CDR3 in DNA: TGCGCCAGCAGCCAAGATGATAGCGGGGGGTCCTCCTACAATGAGCAGTTCTTC. This sequence encodes CASSQDDSGGSSYNEQFF.

A few counts support this clonotype. The chain employs TRBV9 and TRBJ2-1; 8 bases fit TRBD2. In germline, CDR1 is SGDLS, CDR2 YYNGEE. J lost 6 bases, V lost 1 base, and 9 bases had no gene match. This CDR3 comprises 16 residues. The CDR3 DNA reads as TGTGCCAGCAGCGTAAACACCGCGGGGGGACCCAATGAGCAGTTCTTC. Protein product: CASSVNTAGGPNEQFF.

The chain carries TRBV25-1 and TRBJ1-2; D is undetermined. This CDR3 is built from 13 residues. Looked up from germline, CDR1 is MGHDK and CDR2 is SYGVNS. V shed 0 bases and J shed 8 bases, with 10 bases lying between them. The CDR3 coding sequence is TGTGCCAGCAGTGAATATAAAGGGCTCGGCTACACCTTC. Translated, it gives CASSEYKGLGYTF.

The V call is TRBV7-8, the J call TRBJ1-4; D uncertain. V shed 5 bases and J shed 3 bases, with 10 bases lying between them. Germline V gene lookup returns CDR1 SGHVS and CDR2 FQNEAQ. The CDR3 is made up of 14 amino acids. CDR3 coding DNA: TGTGCCAGCAGCGTCGACATATCTAATGAAAAACTGTTTTTT. It specifies CASSVDISNEKLFF.

This chain connects TRBV9 to TRBJ1-1; D is possibly TRBD1 (5 bases). V was cut by 0 bases and J by 1 base, with 10 bases left in between. CDR1 SGDLS and CDR2 YYNGEE come from the germline V gene. CDR3 length: 15 amino acids. The CDR3 here is CASSVEDRGNTEAFF. The CDR3 nucleotides read TGTGCCAGCAGCGTAGAAGACAGAGGGAACACTGAAGCTTTCTTT.

The chain has TRBV9 and TRBJ2-1; D gene unclear. Germline V lookup: CDR1 SGDLS, CDR2 YYNGEE. V gave up 7 bases and J gave up 8 bases, with 19 bases separating them. The CDR3 sequence is 14 residues long. The CDR3 nucleotides read TGTGCCAGCTCTGTTAAAGGGTGGAGTGATGAGCAGTTCTTC. Amino acids: CASSVKGWSDEQFF.

The chain uses TRBV6-5 and TRBJ1-2; D not certain. Germline CDR1 is MNHEY and CDR2 is SVGAGI. CDR3 length: 13 residues. V was cut by 5 bases and J by 4 bases, with 11 bases left in between. CDR3: CASSPDLTYGYTF. The DNA of the CDR3 is TGTGCCAGCAGTCCCGACCTGACCTATGGCTACACCTTC.

The chain links TRBV18 to TRBJ1-4, with 9 nucleotides matching TRBD1. The CDR3 contains 19 residues. V was pared by 3 bases and J by 3 bases, with 14 bases of the junction left unmatched. From germline, CDR1 is KGHSH and CDR2 LQKENI. The CDR3 is CASSPSPGQGMGANEKLFF. CDR3 bases: TGTGCCAGCTCACCCTCACCGGGACAGGGCATGGGTGCTAATGAAAAACTGTTTTTT. The entire variable domain, with the rest obtained from reference TRBV18 and TRBJ1-4, is as follows: NAGVMQNPRHLVRRRGQEARLRCSPMKGHSHVYWYRQLPEEGLKFMVYLQKENIIDESGMPKERFSAEFPKEGPSILRIQQVVRGDSAAYFCASSPSPGQGMGANEKLFFGSGTQLSVL.

Only one count was recorded for this clonotype. Germline and junction disagree at one end, which may indicate a read error. The V and J genes are TRBV7-3 and TRBJ2-5; D is perhaps TRBD1 or TRBD2 (5 bases each). Germline CDR1 is SGHTA and CDR2 is FQGTGA. CDR3 length: 14 residues. The CDR3 region has the DNA TGTGTCAGCAGCTTAGGTGCAGGGAGAGAGACCCAGTACTTC. Amino acids: CVSSLGAGRETQYF.

The chain combines TRBV5-1 with TRBJ1-5; 12 nucleotides agree with TRBD1. The V gene's germline CDR1 is SGHRS and CDR2 YFSETQ. Trimming took 4 bases from V and 5 from J; bases not matched to a gene: 7. This CDR3 is 16 amino acids long. The CDR3 region has the DNA TGCGCCAGCAGCCTGGGGACAGGGGGCCCGTATCAGCCCCAGCATTTT. As protein: CASSLGTGGPYQPQHF.

This clonotype was seen ten or more times. CDR3 nucleotide sequence: TGTGCCAGCAGTTTTTACTTGAGGAACACTGAAGCTTTCTTT. It codes for CASSFYLRNTEAFF. The V and J genes are TRBV12-3 or TRBV12-4 and TRBJ1-1; the D is unclear. There are 14 residues in the CDR3. The V gene lost 3 bases and the J gene lost 1 base, with 9 bases spanning the gap.

This clonotype was recorded a few times. The chain joins TRBV7-6 to TRBJ2-5; D uncertain. Trimming stripped 7 bases from V and 1 base from J, with 7 bases between. CDR3 length: 12 amino acids. Per germline, CDR1 SGHVS and CDR2 FNYEAQ. CDR3 residues: CASKSGQETQYF. CDR3 in DNA: TGTGCCAGCAAATCAGGCCAAGAGACCCAGTACTTC.

This clonotype was counted only a few times. The rearrangement joins TRBV6-2 or TRBV6-3 to TRBJ2-7; D might be TRBD1 (6 bases). This CDR3 is built from 16 residues. Germline V gene data show CDR1 as MNHEY and CDR2 as SVGEGT. V was cut by 0 bases and J by 3 bases, with 15 bases left in between. The CDR3 nucleotides are TGTGCCAGCAGTTACTCGGTTAGCAGGGGCTACTACGAGCAGTACGTC. Its protein product is CASSYSVSRGYYEQYV.

This chain uses TRBV24-1 with TRBJ2-1, with a tentative D call TRBD2 (5 bases). V was shortened by 5 bases and J by 7 bases, with 14 bases between the two germline ends. CDR3 length equals 14 residues. Germline lookup yields CDR1 KGHDR and CDR2 SFDVKD. CDR3 sequence reads: CATSGPKGGNEQFF. The DNA of the CDR3 is TGTGCCACCAGTGGTCCAAAAGGAGGTAATGAGCAGTTCTTC.

This chain links TRBV6-1 with TRBJ2-1, with 9 bases identical to TRBD2. This CDR3 spans 15 amino acids. V was clipped by 4 bases and J by 3 bases; unmatched bases: 4. CDR1 is MNHNS and CDR2 is SASEGT in the germline V gene. The DNA of the CDR3 is TGTGCCAGCAGTGGTTTAGCGGGAGACTACAATGAGCAGTTCTTC. As protein: CASSGLAGDYNEQFF.

The chain couples TRBV7-9 to TRBJ1-6; D is unresolved. Trimming pared 3 bases from V and 2 bases from J, leaving 14 bases between. The CDR3 has 17 amino acids. Germline CDR1 SEHNR, CDR2 FQNEAQ (reference sequence). The CDR3 sequence: CASSFSGLGTYNSPLHF. In DNA, the CDR3 is TGTGCCAGCAGCTTTTCAGGCCTAGGGACCTATAATTCACCCCTCCACTTT. The full variable domain, in which reference TRBV7-9 and TRBJ1-6 provide the parts outside the CDR3, is DTGVSQNPRHKITKRGQNVTFRCDPISEHNRLYWYRQTLGQGPEFLTYFQNEAQLEKSRLLSDRFSAERPKGSFSTLEIQRTEQGDSAMYLCASSFSGLGTYNSPLHFGNGTRLTVT.

This clonotype was observed a few times. The chain couples TRBV7-6 to TRBJ2-5; D may be TRBD1 (6 bases). The CDR3 spans 15 residues. The germline V gene has CDR1 SGHVS and CDR2 FNYEAQ. Trimming cost V 4 bases and J 5 bases, with 17 bases left between them. CDR3 DNA: TGTGCCAGCAGCTCGGCACCAGGGGCCTGGGAGACCCAGTACTTC. It is translated as CASSSAPGAWETQYF.

To note about this clonotype: At one end the junction does not follow the germline gene, possibly because of a read error. The V gene is TRBV12-3 or TRBV12-4, the J gene TRBJ2-3, with TRBD2 matching 7 bases. The CDR3 has 16 amino acids. The CDR3 sequence is CVSSLSLADPTDTQYF. As DNA, the CDR3 is TGTGTCAGCAGTTTGTCGCTAGCGGACCCCACAGATACGCAGTATTTT.